The 5 T cell receptor beta chains listed next were all sequenced from one sample in a study of blood T cell repertoires in COVID-19. Profiling relied on immunoSEQ multiplex PCR, and the TCRdb table lists in-frame clones only, not all of them. Found here are about 140,000 clones, roughly 85% of them singletons; the top ten hold roughly 4.3%. Sequences were obtained from PBMCs or T cells enriched from blood (not recorded which). Source of these receptors: a man aged 50 or older who had recovered from COVID-19.

The gene calls are TRBV18 and TRBJ1-5; tentatively, D is TRBD1 (6 bases). The CDR3 contains 13 residues. The germline V gene encodes CDR1 KGHSH and CDR2 LQKENI. V lost 6 bases and J lost 6, with 12 bases in between. DNA for the CDR3: TGTGCCAGCTCTGGGACAAGTGGTCAGCCCCAGCATTTT. Translating it yields CASSGTSGQPQHF.

V usage is TRBV10-3 and J usage is TRBJ2-5; perhaps TRBD1 as D (6 bases). The CDR3 loop spans 16 amino acids. Germline V lookup: CDR1 ENHRY, CDR2 SYGVKD. The ends were cut back, 3 bases at V and 8 bases at J, with 22 bases in the middle. CDR3 sequence reads: CAISDSRDTPQVTQYF. CDR3 coding DNA: TGTGCCATCAGTGATTCCCGGGACACCCCTCAGGTTACCCAGTACTTC.

The CDR3 sequence is CSVDPRRLGWDGADTQYF. DNA for the CDR3: TGCAGCGTTGATCCCCGTCGACTAGGGTGGGATGGGGCAGATACGCAGTATTTT. V and J are TRBV29-1 and TRBJ2-3, with D perhaps matching TRBD2 (6 bases). Trimming took off 3 bases at V and 4 bases at J, with 26 bases between the two ends. This CDR3 is 18 amino acids long. CDR1 SQVTM and CDR2 ANQGSEA come from the germline V gene.

V is TRBV5-1 and J is TRBJ2-3, with D maybe TRBD1 (6 bases). V was trimmed by 5 bases and J by 0 bases, leaving 10 bases between them. The CDR3 loop spans 14 amino acids. The germline CDR1 and CDR2 sequences are SGHRS and YFSETQ. The CDR3 reads CASRTGPSTDTQYF. CDR3 DNA: TGCGCCAGCAGGACAGGACCTAGCACAGATACGCAGTATTTT.

The rearrangement joins TRBV19 to TRBJ2-3, with TRBD2 matching over 8 bases. The CDR3 is made up of 14 amino acids. Germline loops: CDR1 LNHDA, CDR2 SQIVND (reference sequence). The ends lost 5 bases at V and 6 bases at J; junction bases unmatched: 7. The CDR3 protein is CASSVREAPDTQYF. In nucleotides, the CDR3 is TGTGCCAGTAGTGTGCGGGAGGCCCCGGATACGCAGTATTTT.